This TCR beta chain was sequenced for a study of identical twins. General study points: For monozygotic twins, models underestimated out-of-frame TCR alpha sharing. Conclusions relied on cross-sectional statistical analysis, not following the same donors.

A universal primer site came from template switching; cDNA carried unique molecular identifiers. Each CDR3 protein gets one entry after TCRdb re-called the 5' RACE reads with MiXCR. The sample shows about 250,000 distinct CDR3 sequences, roughly an eighth of them seen only once. Comments on this clonotype: Its antigen is unidentified.

V was clipped by 3 bases and J by 4 bases; unmatched bases: 18. This CDR3 spans 20 amino acids. Germline V gene sequence: CDR1 SGHRS, CDR2 YFSETQ. The genes are TRBV5-1 and TRBJ2-6; 8 bases are shared with TRBD1. Sequencing input: memory (CD45RO+) T cells sorted from blood. The sequence was obtained from a woman aged 18-30 years in good health. In DNA form, the CDR3 reads TGCGCCAGCAGCTCCCACATTGGACAGGGAGCCCCTCGGGGGGCCAACGTCCTGACTTTC. Protein product: CASSSHIGQGAPRGANVLTF.